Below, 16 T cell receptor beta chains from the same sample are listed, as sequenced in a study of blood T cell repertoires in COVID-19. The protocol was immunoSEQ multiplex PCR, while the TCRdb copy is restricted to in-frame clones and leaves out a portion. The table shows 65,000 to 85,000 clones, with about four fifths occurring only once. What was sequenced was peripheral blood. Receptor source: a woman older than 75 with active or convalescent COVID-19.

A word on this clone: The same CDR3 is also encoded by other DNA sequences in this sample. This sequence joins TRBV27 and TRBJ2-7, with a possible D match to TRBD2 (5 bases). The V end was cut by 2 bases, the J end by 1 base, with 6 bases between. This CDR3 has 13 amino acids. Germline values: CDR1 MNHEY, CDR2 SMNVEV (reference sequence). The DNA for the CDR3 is TGTGCCAGCAGTTTACGGGGATCCTACGAGCAGTACTTC. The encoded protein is CASSLRGSYEQYF.

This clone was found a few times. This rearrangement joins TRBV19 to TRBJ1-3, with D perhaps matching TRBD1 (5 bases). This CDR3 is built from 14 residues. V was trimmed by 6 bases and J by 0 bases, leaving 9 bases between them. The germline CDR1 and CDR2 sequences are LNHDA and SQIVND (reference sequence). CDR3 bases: TGTGCCAGTAGAGGGGTTAGCTCTGGAAACACCATATATTTT. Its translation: CASRGVSSGNTIYF.

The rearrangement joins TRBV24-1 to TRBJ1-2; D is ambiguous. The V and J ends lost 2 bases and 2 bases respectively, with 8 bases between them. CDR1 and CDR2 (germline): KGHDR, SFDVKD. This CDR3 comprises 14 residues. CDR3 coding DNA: TGTGCCACCAGTGATTCCACAGAGAACTATGGCTACACCTTC. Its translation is CATSDSTENYGYTF.

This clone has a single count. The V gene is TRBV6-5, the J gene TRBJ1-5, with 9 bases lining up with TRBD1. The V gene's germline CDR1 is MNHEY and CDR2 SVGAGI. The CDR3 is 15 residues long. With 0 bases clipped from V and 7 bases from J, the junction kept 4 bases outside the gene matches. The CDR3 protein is CASSYSGQGVQPQHF. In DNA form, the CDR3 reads TGTGCCAGCAGTTACTCGGGACAGGGTGTCCAGCCCCAGCATTTT.

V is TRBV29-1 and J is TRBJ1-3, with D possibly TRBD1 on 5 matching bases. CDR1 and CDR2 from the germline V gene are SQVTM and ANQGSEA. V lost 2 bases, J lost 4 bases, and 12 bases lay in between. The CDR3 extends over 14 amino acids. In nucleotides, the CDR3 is TGCAGCGTTGAAAGGGGAAGTGGAGGAAACACCATATATTTT. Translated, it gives CSVERGSGGNTIYF.

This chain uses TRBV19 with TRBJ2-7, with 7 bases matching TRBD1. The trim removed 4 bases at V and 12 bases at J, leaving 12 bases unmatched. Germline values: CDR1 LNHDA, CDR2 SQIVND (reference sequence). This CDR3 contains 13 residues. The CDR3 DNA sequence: TGTGCCAGTAGTACCCCGGGGACAGCGGTACGGTACTTC. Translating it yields CASSTPGTAVRYF.

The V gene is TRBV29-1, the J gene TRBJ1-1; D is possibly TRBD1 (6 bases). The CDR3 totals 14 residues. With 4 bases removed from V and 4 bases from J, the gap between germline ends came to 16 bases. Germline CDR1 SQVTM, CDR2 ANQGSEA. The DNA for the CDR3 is TGCAGCGTTGCTACCCCCGGGACACTCACTGAAGCTTTCTTT. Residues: CSVATPGTLTEAFF.

CDR3 DNA sequence: TGCAGTGCTGATGGACTGGTGTACACCTTC. Translation gives CSADGLVYTF. This chain connects TRBV20-1 to TRBJ1-2, with D unclear. V was cut by 5 bases and J by 11 bases, with 12 bases left in between. The CDR3 runs 10 residues. The germline gives CDR1 DFQATT, CDR2 SNEGSKA (reference sequence).

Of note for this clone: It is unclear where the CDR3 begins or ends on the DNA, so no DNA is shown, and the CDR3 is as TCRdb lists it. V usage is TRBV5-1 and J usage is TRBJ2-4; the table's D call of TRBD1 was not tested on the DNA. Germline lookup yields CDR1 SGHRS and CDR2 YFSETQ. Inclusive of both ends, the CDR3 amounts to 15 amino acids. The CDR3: CASSLVFGQGAYPYF.

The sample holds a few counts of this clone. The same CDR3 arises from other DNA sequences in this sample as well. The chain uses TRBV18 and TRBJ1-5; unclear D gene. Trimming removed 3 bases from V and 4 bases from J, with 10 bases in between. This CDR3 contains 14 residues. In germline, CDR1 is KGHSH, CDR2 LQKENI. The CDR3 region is CASSPSPGNQPQHF. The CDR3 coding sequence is TGTGCCAGCTCACCTTCTCCGGGAAATCAGCCCCAGCATTTT.

In DNA form, the CDR3 reads TGTGCCAGCTCACGACAGGGGTCTTTCTGGGGGCAGTACTTC. It specifies CASSRQGSFWGQYF. The rearrangement joins TRBV27 to TRBJ2-7; 8 bases line up with TRBD1. Germline lookup yields CDR1 MNHEY and CDR2 SMNVEV (reference sequence). J lost 9 bases, V lost 8 bases, and 15 bases had no gene match. The CDR3 spans 14 residues.

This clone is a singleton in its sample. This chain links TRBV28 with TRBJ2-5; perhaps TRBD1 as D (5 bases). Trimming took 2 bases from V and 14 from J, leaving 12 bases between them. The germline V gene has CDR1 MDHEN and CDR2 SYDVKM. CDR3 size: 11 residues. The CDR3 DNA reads TGTGCCAGCAGTTTAGGTCAGGGCCTATACTTC. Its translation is CASSLGQGLYF.

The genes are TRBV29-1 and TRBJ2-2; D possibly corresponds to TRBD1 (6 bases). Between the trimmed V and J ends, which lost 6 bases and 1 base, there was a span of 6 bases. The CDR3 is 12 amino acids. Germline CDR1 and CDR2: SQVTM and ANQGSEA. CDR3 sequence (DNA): TGCAGCGTCAGGGGGAACACCGGGGAGCTGTTTTTT. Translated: CSVRGNTGELFF.

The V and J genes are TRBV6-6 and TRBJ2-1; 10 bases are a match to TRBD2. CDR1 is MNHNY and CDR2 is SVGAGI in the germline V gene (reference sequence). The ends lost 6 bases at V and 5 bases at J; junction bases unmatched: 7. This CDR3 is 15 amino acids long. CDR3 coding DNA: TGTGCCAGCAGCCCCGGGACTAGCGTAAACAATGAGCAGTTCTTC. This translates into CASSPGTSVNNEQFF.

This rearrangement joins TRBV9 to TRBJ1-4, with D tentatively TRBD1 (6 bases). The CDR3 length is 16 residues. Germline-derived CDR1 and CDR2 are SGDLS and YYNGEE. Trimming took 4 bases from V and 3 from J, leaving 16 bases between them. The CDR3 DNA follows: TGTGCCAGCAGCTTTGGGGGCGGGCTCCCTAATGAAAAACTGTTTTTT. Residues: CASSFGGGLPNEKLFF.

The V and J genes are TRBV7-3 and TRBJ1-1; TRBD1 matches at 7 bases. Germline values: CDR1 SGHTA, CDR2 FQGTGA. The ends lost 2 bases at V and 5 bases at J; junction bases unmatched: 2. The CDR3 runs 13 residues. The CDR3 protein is CASSLSGGTEAFF. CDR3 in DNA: TGTGCCAGCAGCTTATCAGGGGGGACTGAAGCTTTCTTT.